The next 22 T cell receptor beta chains were all read from a single sample in a study of blood T cell repertoires in COVID-19. Generated by immunoSEQ multiplex PCR, the TCRdb table keeps only in-frame clones and is missing some. The sample carries about 140,000 clones, approximately 78% recorded once. Sequencing used peripheral blood. The origin of the receptors is a woman older than 75 with acute or convalescent COVID-19.

The chain carries TRBV6-1 and TRBJ1-5; D ambiguous. Per germline, CDR1 MNHNS and CDR2 SASEGT. The CDR3 sequence is 13 residues long. The germline V and J ends were trimmed by 5 bases and 1 base, with 6 bases remaining between them. The CDR3 loop reads CASSWASNQPQHF. Written as DNA, the CDR3 is TGTGCCAGCAGTTGGGCAAGCAATCAGCCCCAGCATTTT.

This clone was seen a few times. The rearrangement links TRBV4-1 to TRBJ2-1, with D perhaps matching TRBD1 (6 bases). Germline assignment: CDR1 MGHRA and CDR2 YSYEKL. The V gene lost 4 bases and the J gene lost 2 bases, with 12 bases spanning the gap. The length of the CDR3 is 15 residues. The CDR3 DNA follows: TGCGCCAGCAGCCGGTCACAGGGAGCCTACAATGAGCAGTTCTTC. Residues: CASSRSQGAYNEQFF.

This sequence joins TRBV18 and TRBJ1-1; tentatively, D is TRBD1 (6 bases). V gave up 6 bases and J gave up 5 bases, with 10 bases separating them. The germline V gene encodes CDR1 KGHSH and CDR2 LQKENI. The CDR3 runs to 12 residues. The DNA of the CDR3 is TGTGCCAGCTCGCGACAGGAAACTGAAGCTTTCTTT. Translated, it gives CASSRQETEAFF.

V usage is TRBV11-2 and J usage is TRBJ2-3; 7 bases agree with TRBD2. Germline V gene data show CDR1 as SGHAT and CDR2 as FQNNGV. The CDR3 length is 16 residues. The V and J ends lost 3 bases and 1 base, in that order; junction bases with no gene match: 7. The CDR3 loop reads CASSFRGLAGTDTQYF. Here the CDR3 DNA reads TGTGCCAGCAGCTTTCGTGGGCTAGCGGGCACAGATACGCAGTATTTT. The variable domain in full, with the rest retrieved from reference TRBV11-2 and TRBJ2-3, is EAGVAQSPRYKIIEKRQSVAFWCNPISGHATLYWYQQILGQGPKLLIQFQNNGVVDDSQLPKDRFSAERLKGVDSTLKIQPAKLEDSAVYLCASSFRGLAGTDTQYFGPGTRLTVL.

This clone was picked up one time. V is TRBV3-1 (or the pseudogene TRBV3-2) and J is TRBJ1-4; 8 nucleotides match TRBD1. V trimming: 1 base; J trimming: 10 bases; junction bases outside the gene matches: 5. This CDR3 is built from 14 residues. Germline assignment: CDR1 LGHDT and CDR2 YNNKEL (reference sequence). CDR3 loop: CASSQGTGFGKLFF. CDR3 nucleotide sequence: TGTGCCAGCAGCCAAGGGACAGGGTTTGGAAAACTGTTTTTT.

The chain uses TRBV28 and TRBJ1-1; D is perhaps TRBD1 (5 bases). The CDR3 length is 15 residues. Per the germline V gene, CDR1 is MDHEN and CDR2 is SYDVKM. Trimming removed 1 base from V and 0 bases from J, with 9 bases in between. In DNA form, the CDR3 reads TGTGCCAGCAGTTTATTAGACAGAATGAACACTGAAGCTTTCTTT. Protein: CASSLLDRMNTEAFF.

Only a few counts were recorded for this clone. This chain joins TRBV30 and TRBJ1-3; D gene unclear. Germline assignment: CDR1 GTSNPN and CDR2 SVGIG (reference sequence). Trimming cost V 6 bases and J 4 bases, with 13 bases left between them. The CDR3 runs 13 residues. CDR3 sequence (DNA): TGTGCCTGCCAGACTCCGGTAGGAAACACCATATATTTT. Residues: CACQTPVGNTIYF. Together with reference TRBV30 and TRBJ1-3, the CDR3 gives the full variable domain: SQTIHQWPATLVQPVGSPLSLECTVEGTSNPNLYWYRQAAGRGLQLLFYSVGIGQISSEVPQNLSASRPQDRQFILSSKKLLLSDSGFYLCACQTPVGNTIYFGEGSWLTVV.

The chain employs TRBV27 and TRBJ2-1, with TRBD2 identical over 12 bases. The length of the CDR3 is 19 residues. CDR1 and CDR2 (germline): MNHEY, SMNVEV (reference sequence). The J segment lost 7 bases and the V segment lost 6 bases, leaving 19 bases of the junction unmatched. CDR3: CASRFRQGVGLAGLNEQFF. In DNA, the CDR3 is TGTGCCAGCAGATTCCGACAGGGGGTGGGACTAGCGGGCCTGAATGAGCAGTTCTTC.

The rearrangement joins TRBV14 to TRBJ1-1; unclear D gene. This CDR3 is built from 12 residues. Germline V gene data show CDR1 as SGHDN and CDR2 as FVKESK. V was trimmed by 4 bases and J by 13 bases, leaving 16 bases between them. DNA for the CDR3: TGTGCCAGCAGCCCCGACCAGGTTCGGGGTTTCTTT. The encoded protein is CASSPDQVRGFF.

This clone appeared a few times. The rearrangement joins TRBV7-9 to TRBJ2-7, with 8 nucleotides matching TRBD1. CDR1 is SEHNR and CDR2 is FQNEAQ in the germline V gene (reference sequence). This CDR3 spans 19 amino acids. Trimming at V came to 0 bases and at J to 1 base, leaving 14 bases not matched to a gene. Here the CDR3 reads CASSLADGAGTGGSYEQYF. CDR3 nucleotide sequence: TGTGCCAGCAGCTTAGCGGACGGGGCCGGAACAGGGGGATCCTACGAGCAGTACTTC. Complete variable domain (other parts from reference TRBV7-9 and TRBJ2-7): DTGVSQNPRHKITKRGQNVTFRCDPISEHNRLYWYRQTLGQGPEFLTYFQNEAQLEKSRLLSDRFSAERPKGSFSTLEIQRTEQGDSAMYLCASSLADGAGTGGSYEQYFGPGTRLTVT.

This clone showed up just a few times. The J gene is TRBJ1-3, the V gene TRBV4-1, with D unclear. V was trimmed by 2 bases and J by 0 bases, leaving 11 bases between them. CDR3 length: 16 amino acids. Germline values: CDR1 MGHRA, CDR2 YSYEKL. The CDR3 DNA follows: TGCGCCAGCAGCCAACGAACACCCGACTCTGGAAACACCATATATTTT. Protein product: CASSQRTPDSGNTIYF.

CDR3: CASSPPRLAGGDTQYF. The CDR3 nucleotides are TGCGCCAGCAGCCCCCCCCGACTAGCGGGAGGAGATACGCAGTATTTT. The gene calls are TRBV5-1 and TRBJ2-3, with 13 bases that match TRBD2. The V segment lost 4 bases and the J segment 5 bases; nucleotides outside the gene matches: 7. The CDR3 loop spans 16 amino acids. In germline, CDR1 is SGHRS, CDR2 YFSETQ. Looking up the rest from reference TRBV5-1 and TRBJ2-3 gives the full variable domain: KAGVTQTPRYLIKTRGQQVTLSCSPISGHRSVSWYQQTPGQGLQFLFEYFSETQRNKGNFPGRFSGRQFSNSRSEMNVSTLELGDSALYLCASSPPRLAGGDTQYFGPGTRLTVL.

The chain is built from TRBV30 and TRBJ1-2; D gene uncertain. CDR1 and CDR2 (germline): GTSNPN, SVGIG (reference sequence). The CDR3 consists of 12 residues. Trimming pared 1 base from V and 2 bases from J, leaving 5 bases between. In DNA form, the CDR3 reads TGTGCCTGGAGTGCAGGAAACTATGGCTACACCTTC. Its protein product is CAWSAGNYGYTF.

In DNA, the CDR3 is TGTGCCAGCACCTCCCCCCAAGAGACCCAGTACTTC. This gives the protein CASTSPQETQYF. This chain links TRBV28 with TRBJ2-5, with D hard to call. CDR1 and CDR2 (germline): MDHEN, SYDVKM. The CDR3 is made up of 12 amino acids. V was trimmed by 7 bases and J by 1 base, leaving 7 bases between them.

The chain recombines TRBV10-3 with TRBJ1-3; 9 bases align to TRBD1. This CDR3 has 16 amino acids. With V trimmed by 4 bases and J by 3 bases, 7 bases remained unmatched. The V gene's germline CDR1 is ENHRY and CDR2 SYGVKD. The CDR3 protein is CAISALPGQGGNTIYF. CDR3 bases: TGTGCCATCAGTGCCTTACCGGGACAGGGTGGAAACACCATATATTTT.

V usage is TRBV25-1 and J usage is TRBJ2-1, with 10 bases identical to TRBD2. The junction had 8 bases not matched to a gene; V was cut back by 3 bases and J by 9 bases. The CDR3 extends over 15 amino acids. CDR1 and CDR2 from the germline V gene are MGHDK and SYGVNS. CDR3 nucleotide sequence: TGTGCCAGCAGTGACCCGGGACTAGCGTCAGGTGAGCAGTTCTTC. It translates to CASSDPGLASGEQFF.

The V gene is TRBV19, the J gene TRBJ1-1, with a weak D call TRBD1 (6 bases). This CDR3 contains 16 residues. Germline V gives CDR1 LNHDA, CDR2 SQIVND (reference sequence). Trimming pared 11 bases from V and 5 bases from J, leaving 27 bases between. The CDR3 region has the DNA TGTGCCTCCAAAAAGGAGACTTGGGAAGGGGGAACTGAAGCTTTCTTT. Translating gives CASKKETWEGGTEAFF. Full variable domain (outside the CDR3, taken from reference TRBV19 and TRBJ1-1): DGGITQSPKYLFRKEGQNVTLSCEQNLNHDAMYWYRQDPGQGLRLIYYSQIVNDFQKGDIAEGYSVSREKKESFPLTVTSAQKNPTAFYLCASKKETWEGGTEAFFGQGTRLTVV.

This clone was found a few times. This chain joins TRBV3-1 (or the pseudogene TRBV3-2) and TRBJ2-3, with TRBD2 matching 8 bases. This CDR3 spans 12 amino acids. Germline values: CDR1 LGHDT, CDR2 YNNKEL (reference sequence). V was clipped by 1 base and J by 12 bases; unmatched bases: 3. The CDR3 sequence: CASSQAGGLQYF. The CDR3 DNA sequence: TGTGCCAGCAGCCAAGCGGGGGGGCTCCAGTATTTT.

V and J are TRBV18 and TRBJ2-5, with unresolved D. V lost 3 bases, J lost 2 bases, and 10 bases lay in between. The CDR3 contains 14 residues. The V gene's germline CDR1 is KGHSH and CDR2 LQKENI. The CDR3 region has the DNA TGTGCCAGCTCACCGAGGCCAAATCAAGAGACCCAGTACTTC. The encoded protein is CASSPRPNQETQYF.

The chain links TRBV19 to TRBJ2-1, with TRBD2 matching over 11 bases. The CDR3 length is 15 residues. Germline CDR1 and CDR2: LNHDA and SQIVND (reference sequence). J lost 7 bases, V lost 2 bases, and 4 bases had no gene match. CDR3 residues: CASSILAGGRNEQFF. The CDR3 nucleotides are TGTGCCAGTAGTATACTAGCGGGGGGACGGAATGAGCAGTTCTTC.

The V call is TRBV24-1, the J call TRBJ2-5, with TRBD1 matching over 9 bases. Trimming removed 5 bases from V and 5 bases from J; junction bases left unmatched: 8. Germline values: CDR1 KGHDR, CDR2 SFDVKD. The CDR3 runs 15 residues. The CDR3 DNA reads as TGTGCCACCAGTGCCGGGACAGGGCGGACGGAGACCCAGTACTTC. Translated, it gives CATSAGTGRTETQYF.

The gene calls are TRBV27 and TRBJ2-1, with D perhaps matching TRBD1 (5 bases). V lost 4 bases and J lost 7, with 14 bases in between. Germline values: CDR1 MNHEY, CDR2 SMNVEV (reference sequence). CDR3 length: 14 amino acids. CDR3 bases: TGTGCCAGCAGTTCACTGACAGACCCGAATGAGCAGTTCTTC. It is translated as CASSSLTDPNEQFF.